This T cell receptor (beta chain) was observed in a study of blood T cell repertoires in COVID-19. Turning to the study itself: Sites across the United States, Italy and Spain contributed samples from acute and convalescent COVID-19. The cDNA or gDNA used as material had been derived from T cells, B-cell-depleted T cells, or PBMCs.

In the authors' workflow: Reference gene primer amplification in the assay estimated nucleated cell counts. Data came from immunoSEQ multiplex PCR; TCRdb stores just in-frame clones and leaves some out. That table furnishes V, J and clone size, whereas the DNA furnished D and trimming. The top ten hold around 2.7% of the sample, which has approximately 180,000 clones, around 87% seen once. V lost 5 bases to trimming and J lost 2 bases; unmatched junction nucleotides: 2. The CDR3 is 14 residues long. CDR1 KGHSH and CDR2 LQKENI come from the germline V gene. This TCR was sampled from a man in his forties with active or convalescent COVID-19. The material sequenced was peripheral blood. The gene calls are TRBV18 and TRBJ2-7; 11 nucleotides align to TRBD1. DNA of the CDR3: TGTGCCAGCTCATCGGACAGGGGGCCCTACGAGCAGTACTTC. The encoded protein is CASSSDRGPYEQYF.